A single sample is the source of the 31 T cell receptor beta chains below, sequenced in a study of blood T cells in healthy people across ages. Through a sample-barcoded 5' primer and a J-beta primer mix, a second PCR was run for roughly 6 to 12 cycles. TCRdb recomputed calls from the 5' RACE reads with MiXCR, one row per CDR3 protein. The sample carries some 640,000 distinct CDR3 sequences, around 45% recorded once. Sequences were obtained from blood. Receptor source: a woman aged 55-69 years in good health.

This clonotype showed up just a few times. This rearrangement joins TRBV6-2 or TRBV6-3 to TRBJ2-7; no definite D call. The CDR3 spans 11 residues. Looked up from germline, CDR1 is MNHEY and CDR2 is SVGEGT. Trimming cost V 7 bases and J 3 bases, with 7 bases left between them. For the CDR3, the DNA is TGTGCCAGCAAATACGGCTACGAGCAGTACTTC. It is translated as CASKYGYEQYF.

The chain recombines TRBV7-2 with TRBJ2-1; TRBD1 aligns across 7 bases. The germline gives CDR1 SGHTA, CDR2 FQGNSA. The CDR3 is 15 residues long. The J segment lost 3 bases and the V segment lost 6 bases, leaving 8 bases of the junction unmatched. The CDR3 loop is CASSSRDRLYNEQFF. CDR3 DNA: TGTGCCAGCAGTTCCCGGGACAGACTCTACAATGAGCAGTTCTTC.

The CDR3: CASSSRASGANVLTF. The CDR3 bases are TGTGCCAGCAGTTCCCGAGCCTCTGGGGCCAACGTCCTGACTTTC. The chain combines TRBV12-3 or TRBV12-4 with TRBJ2-6; D ambiguous. V was cut by 4 bases and J by 0 bases, with 7 bases left in between. This CDR3 region has 15 residues.

The chain couples TRBV7-9 to TRBJ1-5; D might be TRBD1 (5 bases). In germline, CDR1 is SEHNR, CDR2 FQNEAQ (reference sequence). Trimming pared 5 bases from V and 3 bases from J, leaving 5 bases between. This CDR3 is built from 12 residues. The CDR3, as DNA: TGTGCCAGCAGCGGGACCAATCAGCCCCAGCATTTT. Translated: CASSGTNQPQHF.

For the CDR3, the DNA is TGCAGTGCTCGGAGGATCTCGGGGACTGAAGCTTTCTTT. It encodes CSARRISGTEAFF. V is TRBV20-1 and J is TRBJ1-1; no firm D call. The CDR3 contains 13 residues. The V gene lost 5 bases and the J gene lost 5 bases, with 15 bases spanning the gap. Per the germline V gene, CDR1 is DFQATT and CDR2 is SNEGSKA (reference sequence).

This clonotype was detected a few times. This rearrangement joins TRBV5-1 to TRBJ1-2; 12 bases are shared with TRBD1. With V trimmed by 1 base and J by 7 bases, 8 bases remained unmatched. The CDR3 loop spans 16 amino acids. Germline-derived CDR1 and CDR2 are SGHRS and YFSETQ. CDR3 nucleotide sequence: TGCGCCAGCAGCTTGCGCTCGGGACAGGGGGCGAGTGGCTACACCTTC. Its translation: CASSLRSGQGASGYTF. Supplemented by reference TRBV5-1 and TRBJ1-2, the full variable domain reads KAGVTQTPRYLIKTRGQQVTLSCSPISGHRSVSWYQQTPGQGLQFLFEYFSETQRNKGNFPGRFSGRQFSNSRSEMNVSTLELGDSALYLCASSLRSGQGASGYTFGSGTRLTVV.

The V call is TRBV24-1, the J call TRBJ2-3; D gene unclear. There are 15 residues in the CDR3. The V gene lost 2 bases and the J gene lost 3 bases, with 11 bases spanning the gap. Germline V CDR1 and CDR2: KGHDR, SFDVKD. The CDR3 here is CATSDSLIVTDTQYF. The CDR3 DNA follows: TGTGCCACCAGTGATTCTCTAATAGTTACAGATACGCAGTATTTT.

This sequence joins TRBV2 and TRBJ2-5, with 13 bases aligning to TRBD2. Germline V CDR1 and CDR2: SNHLY, FYNNEI. With 6 bases clipped from V and 1 base from J, the junction kept 2 bases outside the gene matches. There are 15 residues in the CDR3. DNA of the CDR3: TGTGCCAGCAGCACTAGCGGGAGGGCCCAAGAGACCCAGTACTTC. Protein sequence: CASSTSGRAQETQYF.

This clonotype has a handful of counts. This may arise from a read error, as a much more abundant clone is one base away. The gene calls are TRBV20-1 and TRBJ2-1, with TRBD1 as a possible D gene (7 bases). The DNA end is more similar to TRBJ2-7, so the J call may be wrong. Per germline, CDR1 DFQATT and CDR2 SNEGSKA (reference sequence). This CDR3 has 14 amino acids. In DNA form, the CDR3 reads TGCAGTGCCAGGGGGGCTAGCTCCTACAATGAGCAGTACTTC. It yields the protein CSARGASSYNEQYF.

This chain links TRBV21-1 with TRBJ2-7; no DNA check was done on the table's D call, TRBD1. TRBV21-1 is annotated as a pseudogene. The CDR3 has 14 amino acids. For the CDR3, the DNA is TGCGCCAGCACCCCCCGGGGCAGATCCTACGAGCAGTACTTC. It is translated as CASTPRGRSYEQYF.

The chain combines TRBV5-1 with TRBJ2-1; possibly TRBD2 for D (6 bases). Germline V gives CDR1 SGHRS, CDR2 YFSETQ. The CDR3 is made up of 16 amino acids. V dropped 4 bases and J dropped 6 bases, with 20 bases sitting between them. CDR3 in DNA: TGCGCCAGCAGCATGGACCCGGCCCGGGACTGCAATGAGCAGTTCTTC. Protein product: CASSMDPARDCNEQFF. Full variable domain (rest looked up from reference TRBV5-1 and TRBJ2-1): KAGVTQTPRYLIKTRGQQVTLSCSPISGHRSVSWYQQTPGQGLQFLFEYFSETQRNKGNFPGRFSGRQFSNSRSEMNVSTLELGDSALYLCASSMDPARDCNEQFFGPGTRLTVL.

The V gene is TRBV4-2, the J gene TRBJ1-4; D is unresolved. V dropped 4 bases and J dropped 5 bases, with 8 bases sitting between them. Germline assignment: CDR1 LGHNA and CDR2 YNFKEQ. This CDR3 has 13 residues. The CDR3 region has the DNA TGTGCCAGCAGCCTCGATAGAAATGAAAAACTGTTTTTT. It codes for CASSLDRNEKLFF.

V and J are TRBV9 and TRBJ2-7, with 11 nucleotides matching TRBD2. V trimming: 2 bases; J trimming: 7 bases; junction bases outside the gene matches: 8. CDR1 and CDR2 from the germline V gene are SGDLS and YYNGEE. CDR3 length equals 15 residues. CDR3 sequence reads: CASSVSGLAGYEQYF. The CDR3, as DNA: TGTGCCAGCAGCGTGAGTGGACTAGCGGGCTATGAGCAGTACTTC.

The sample holds a few counts of this clonotype. Given a much more abundant clone one base away, this may be a read error. The gene calls are TRBV20-1 and TRBJ2-5; perhaps TRBD2 as D (6 bases). Germline V gene sequence: CDR1 DFQATT, CDR2 SNEGSKA (reference sequence). The V end was cut by 1 base, the J end by 2 bases, with 17 bases between. The CDR3 totals 16 residues. The DNA for the CDR3 is TGCAGTGCTAGAGGTAGCGCGGGGACGGGGCAAGAGACCCAGTACTTC. It encodes CSARGSAGTGQETQYF.

V gene TRBV29-1 combines with J gene TRBJ2-1; the D gene is possibly TRBD1 (6 bases). The J call may not be correct, given that the DNA end is closer to TRBJ2-7. This CDR3 has 16 amino acids. Per the germline V gene, CDR1 is SQVTM and CDR2 is ANQGSEA. CDR3 loop: CSVEDPGQRSYNEQYF. CDR3 coding DNA: TGCAGCGTTGAAGATCCGGGACAAAGAAGCTACAATGAGCAGTACTTC.

This chain connects TRBV21-1 to TRBJ2-5; no check of the table's D call, TRBD1, against the DNA was made. TRBV21-1 is annotated as a pseudogene. The CDR3 contains 15 residues. CDR3 region: CASSRSPDRGETQYF. CDR3 nucleotide sequence: TGTGCCAGCAGCAGATCCCCGGACAGGGGGGAGACCCAGTACTTC.

This clonotype was seen ten or more times. V is TRBV20-1 and J is TRBJ2-7; TRBD1 might be the D (5 bases). The CDR3 has 15 residues. Trimming cost V 0 bases and J 2 bases, with 14 bases left between them. CDR1 and CDR2 from the germline V gene are DFQATT and SNEGSKA (reference sequence). CDR3 bases: TGCAGTGCTAGAGATCGTGGCAGGGCAACCTACGAGCAGTACTTC. As protein: CSARDRGRATYEQYF.

This clonotype was observed a handful of times. V usage is TRBV29-1 and J usage is TRBJ1-2; D remains unclear. This CDR3 comprises 14 residues. Germline-derived CDR1 and CDR2 are SQVTM and ANQGSEA. Trimming stripped 2 bases from V and 2 bases from J, with 12 bases between. The CDR3 reads CSVENSPGNYGYTF. The DNA of the CDR3 is TGCAGCGTTGAAAATTCCCCGGGAAACTATGGCTACACCTTC.

There are many counts of this clonotype. V is TRBV7-2 and J is TRBJ2-3; D is undetermined. The V gene's germline CDR1 is SGHTA and CDR2 FQGNSA. V dropped 0 bases and J dropped 5 bases, with 12 bases sitting between them. CDR3 length: 15 residues. The CDR3: CASSLAAGLKDTQYF. CDR3 sequence (DNA): TGTGCCAGCAGCTTAGCCGCAGGTTTGAAAGATACGCAGTATTTT. Combining the CDR3 with reference TRBV7-2 and TRBJ2-3 gives the whole variable domain GAGVSQSPSNKVTEKGKDVELRCDPISGHTALYWYRQSLGQGLEFLIYFQGNSAPDKSGLPSDRFSAERTGGSVSTLTIQRTQQEDSAVYLCASSLAAGLKDTQYFGPGTRLTVL.

This chain connects TRBV18 to TRBJ2-3, with 8 positions matching TRBD2. This CDR3 has 14 amino acids. CDR1 is KGHSH and CDR2 is LQKENI in the germline V gene. Losses at the gene ends were 5 bases for V and 4 bases for J; bases not matched to a gene: 5. The CDR3 here is CASSVAGTADTQYF. The CDR3 nucleotides read TGTGCCAGCTCAGTAGCGGGGACGGCAGATACGCAGTATTTT. The whole variable domain, remainder taken from reference TRBV18 and TRBJ2-3, is NAGVMQNPRHLVRRRGQEARLRCSPMKGHSHVYWYRQLPEEGLKFMVYLQKENIIDESGMPKERFSAEFPKEGPSILRIQQVVRGDSAAYFCASSVAGTADTQYFGPGTRLTVL.

The V call is TRBV5-6, the J call TRBJ2-1; the D gene is possibly TRBD1 (7 bases). The J call may be wrong; the DNA end is better matched by TRBJ2-7. In germline, CDR1 is SGHDT, CDR2 YYEEEE. The CDR3 has 14 residues. This chain's CDR3 is CASSLLEGAGEQYF. CDR3 bases: TGTGCCAGCAGCTTGTTGGAGGGGGCGGGTGAGCAGTACTTC.

V and J are TRBV7-7 and TRBJ2-3; unclear D gene. Germline V gene data show CDR1 as SSHAT and CDR2 as FNYEAQ (reference sequence). This CDR3 contains 14 residues. V was shortened by 3 bases and J by 1 base, with 8 bases between the two germline ends. CDR3 bases: TGTGCCAGCAGCTTGCACCACCGCACAGATACGCAGTATTTT. Amino acids: CASSLHHRTDTQYF. The full variable domain, with the rest looked up from reference TRBV7-7 and TRBJ2-3, is GAGVSQSPRYKVTKRGQDVTLRCDPISSHATLYWYQQALGQGPEFLTYFNYEAQPDKSGLPSDRFSAERPEGSISTLTIQRTEQRDSAMYRCASSLHHRTDTQYFGPGTRLTVL.

This clonotype was recorded once. The V and J genes are TRBV7-9 and TRBJ2-2, with 7 nucleotides matching TRBD1. Germline V gene lookup returns CDR1 SEHNR and CDR2 FQNEAQ (reference sequence). CDR3 length: 15 residues. V lost 3 bases and J lost 3; bases outside the gene matches: 4. CDR3 nucleotide sequence: TGTGCCAGCAGCTTGGGCAGGGGGTACACCGGGGAGCTGTTTTTT. It encodes CASSLGRGYTGELFF. The full variable domain, in which reference TRBV7-9 and TRBJ2-2 provide the parts outside the CDR3, is DTGVSQNPRHKITKRGQNVTFRCDPISEHNRLYWYRQTLGQGPEFLTYFQNEAQLEKSRLLSDRFSAERPKGSFSTLEIQRTEQGDSAMYLCASSLGRGYTGELFFGEGSRLTVL.

As for this clonotype: One junction end does not reproduce the germline sequence, and a read error may be involved. The J gene is TRBJ2-1, the V gene TRBV4-1, with 14 bases that match TRBD2. Germline CDR1 is MGHRA and CDR2 is YSYEKL. CDR3 length: 16 amino acids. CDR3 in amino acids: CASSQEGTSGSNEQFF. The CDR3 DNA follows: TGCGCCAGTAGCCAAGAAGGGACTAGCGGGAGCAATGAGCAGTTCTTC.

There are many counts of this clonotype. The chain carries TRBV7-2 and TRBJ2-5; 8 nucleotides line up with TRBD2. Trimming cost V 2 bases and J 5 bases; bases outside gene matches: 7. This CDR3 contains 15 residues. Germline lookup yields CDR1 SGHTA and CDR2 FQGNSA. Here the CDR3 reads CASSLRAGGVETQYF. The CDR3, as DNA: TGTGCCAGCAGCTTACGGGCGGGAGGAGTGGAGACCCAGTACTTC.

The chain joins TRBV5-5 to TRBJ2-7, with D maybe TRBD1 (5 bases). Germline V gene data show CDR1 as SGHKS and CDR2 as YYEKEE (reference sequence). V was clipped by 3 bases and J by 5 bases, with 12 bases between them. The CDR3 has 13 amino acids. CDR3 nucleotides: TGTGCCAGCAGCTCGCCCCAGGGTCACGAGCAGTACTTC. This gives the protein CASSSPQGHEQYF.

The genes are TRBV20-1 and TRBJ2-7; tentative D call: TRBD2 (6 bases). CDR3 length: 14 amino acids. The V gene lost 0 bases and the J gene lost 3 bases, with 12 bases spanning the gap. Germline CDR1 DFQATT, CDR2 SNEGSKA (reference sequence). The CDR3 here is CSARDPAGLYEQYF. CDR3 nucleotide sequence: TGCAGTGCTAGAGATCCGGCGGGGCTCTACGAGCAGTACTTC.

The chain combines TRBV24-1 with TRBJ2-3, with 10 bases identical to TRBD1. Germline lookup yields CDR1 KGHDR and CDR2 SFDVKD. V shed 2 bases, J shed 3 bases, and the junction held 13 bases outside the gene matches. This CDR3 comprises 19 residues. CDR3 in DNA: TGTGCCACCAGTGATTCCTCTTCATTCGGACAGGGGGGAACAGATACGCAGTATTTT. As protein: CATSDSSSFGQGGTDTQYF.

There are a few counts of this clonotype. The chain is built from TRBV20-1 and TRBJ2-6; D not resolved. V was pared by 0 bases and J by 0 bases, with 3 bases between. The CDR3 covers 14 residues. Germline-derived CDR1 and CDR2 are DFQATT and SNEGSKA (reference sequence). CDR3 DNA: TGCAGTGCTAGAGATGCCTCTGGGGCCAACGTCCTGACTTTC. Its translation: CSARDASGANVLTF.

The chain links TRBV20-1 to TRBJ2-5, with 7 bases that match TRBD1. This CDR3 comprises 14 residues. The germline V gene encodes CDR1 DFQATT and CDR2 SNEGSKA (reference sequence). J was trimmed by 0 bases and V by 5 bases; bases with no gene match: 6. The CDR3 DNA sequence: TGCAGTGCTGCGACAGGGATGTACCAAGAGACCCAGTACTTC. It encodes CSAATGMYQETQYF.

The chain employs TRBV9 and TRBJ2-1, with 9 bases lining up with TRBD1. V was pared by 4 bases and J by 6 bases, with 11 bases of the junction left unmatched. Germline V gives CDR1 SGDLS, CDR2 YYNGEE. This CDR3 has 16 amino acids. CDR3 sequence: CASSPRTGELSNEQFF. The CDR3 nucleotides are TGTGCCAGCAGCCCTCGGACAGGGGAATTGTCCAATGAGCAGTTCTTC.